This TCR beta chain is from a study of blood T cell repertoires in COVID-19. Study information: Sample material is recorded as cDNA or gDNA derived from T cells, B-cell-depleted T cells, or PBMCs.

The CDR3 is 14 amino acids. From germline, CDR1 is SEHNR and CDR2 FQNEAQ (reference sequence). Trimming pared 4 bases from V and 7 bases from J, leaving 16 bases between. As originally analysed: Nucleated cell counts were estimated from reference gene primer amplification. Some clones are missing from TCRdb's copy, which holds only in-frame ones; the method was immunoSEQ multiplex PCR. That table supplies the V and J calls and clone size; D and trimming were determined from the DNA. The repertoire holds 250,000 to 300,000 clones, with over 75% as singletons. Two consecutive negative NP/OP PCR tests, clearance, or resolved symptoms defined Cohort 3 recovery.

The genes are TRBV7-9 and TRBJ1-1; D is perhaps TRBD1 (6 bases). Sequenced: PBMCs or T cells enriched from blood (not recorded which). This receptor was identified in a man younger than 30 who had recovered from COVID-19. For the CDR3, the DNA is TGTGCCAGCAGCTACCCCGACAGGTTTGATGAAGCTTTCTTT. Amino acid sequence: CASSYPDRFDEAFF.